What follows are 21 T cell receptor beta chains derived from one specimen sequenced in a study of T cell responses to AZD1222 COVID-19 vaccine. Profiling relied on immunoSEQ multiplex PCR, and the TCRdb table lists in-frame clones only, not all of them. The sample lists over 150,000 clones, around 90% seen once, with 0.85% to 1.1% in the top ten. The sample in question was peripheral blood, obtained 28 days after the second AZD1222 dose. The source of these receptors is an adult who received the AZD1222 COVID-19 vaccine.

This chain joins TRBV20-1 and TRBJ2-7, with unresolved D. The germline V and J ends were trimmed by 3 bases and 3 bases, with 3 bases remaining between them. The CDR3 covers 10 residues. The germline V gene encodes CDR1 DFQATT and CDR2 SNEGSKA (reference sequence). CDR3 loop: CSARYYEQYF. For the CDR3, the DNA is TGCAGTGCTAGGTACTACGAGCAGTACTTC.

With regard to this clone: Additional DNA sequences in this sample encode the identical CDR3. This chain connects TRBV2 to TRBJ1-5, with 8 positions matching TRBD1. This CDR3 contains 13 residues. Germline CDR1 and CDR2: SNHLY and FYNNEI. V trimming: 9 bases; J trimming: 4 bases; junction bases outside the gene matches: 5. This chain's CDR3 is CASRTGTNQPQHF. The CDR3 nucleotides are TGTGCCAGTAGGACAGGGACAAATCAGCCCCAGCATTTT.

The V and J genes are TRBV27 and TRBJ2-1; perhaps TRBD2 as D (6 bases). The CDR3 is 14 residues long. V was trimmed by 2 bases and J by 6 bases, leaving 11 bases between them. Per the germline V gene, CDR1 is MNHEY and CDR2 is SMNVEV (reference sequence). The CDR3 here is CASSLSTSRNEQFF. CDR3 sequence (DNA): TGTGCCAGCAGTTTAAGTACTAGCCGCAATGAGCAGTTCTTC.

In its sample, this clone was seen a few times. The chain couples TRBV5-5 to TRBJ1-1, with a weak D call TRBD1 (6 bases). Germline V gives CDR1 SGHKS, CDR2 YYEKEE (reference sequence). The V end was cut by 1 base, the J end by 3 bases, with 16 bases between. CDR3 size: 16 residues. This CDR3 reads CASSLRQGLMDTEAFF. The CDR3 nucleotides are TGTGCCAGCAGCTTGAGGCAGGGGCTAATGGACACTGAAGCTTTCTTT.

This clone was detected only once. The chain employs TRBV27 and TRBJ1-5, with 7 bases matching TRBD1. V shed 5 bases and J 7 bases; nucleotides not matched to a gene: 11. The CDR3 extends over 15 amino acids. Germline assignment: CDR1 MNHEY and CDR2 SMNVEV (reference sequence). The CDR3 DNA follows: TGTGCCAGCAGTCCGTTCGGGACAGCCCAACAGCCCCAGCATTTT. Its protein product is CASSPFGTAQQPQHF.

The rearrangement links TRBV18 to TRBJ1-5; a weak D match, TRBD1 (5 bases). The germline V gene has CDR1 KGHSH and CDR2 LQKENI. This CDR3 comprises 14 residues. V was clipped by 3 bases and J by 6 bases, with 12 bases between them. CDR3 coding DNA: TGTGCCAGCTCACCTACGGGGGATGGTCAGCCCCAGCATTTT. This gives the protein CASSPTGDGQPQHF.

The chain recombines TRBV4-1 with TRBJ2-5, with 12 positions matching TRBD1. V dropped 4 bases and J dropped 5; count of bases not matched to a gene: 8. Germline CDR1 MGHRA, CDR2 YSYEKL. This CDR3 is built from 16 residues. The CDR3 protein is CASSLSGQGAGETQYF. The CDR3 nucleotides are TGCGCCAGCAGCCTGTCGGGACAGGGGGCGGGGGAGACCCAGTACTTC.

The table lists this clone with a few counts. This chain connects TRBV18 to TRBJ1-1; D might be TRBD1 (5 bases). Trimming stripped 4 bases from V and 8 bases from J, with 14 bases between. The CDR3 spans 13 residues. Looked up from germline, CDR1 is KGHSH and CDR2 is LQKENI. CDR3 bases: TGTGCCAGCTCACTCGGAGGGGCAGAAGAAGCTTTCTTT. Its translation: CASSLGGAEEAFF.

This sequence joins TRBV5-1 and TRBJ1-4; maybe TRBD1 (5 bases). Trimming left V 9 bases short and J 3 bases short, with 24 bases between. This CDR3 has 17 residues. The germline V gene encodes CDR1 SGHRS and CDR2 YFSETQ. The CDR3: CATSLFVWGKANEKLFF. In nucleotides, the CDR3 is TGCGCCACCTCTCTATTTGTGTGGGGGAAGGCTAATGAAAAACTGTTTTTT. Full variable domain (rest looked up from reference TRBV5-1 and TRBJ1-4): KAGVTQTPRYLIKTRGQQVTLSCSPISGHRSVSWYQQTPGQGLQFLFEYFSETQRNKGNFPGRFSGRQFSNSRSEMNVSTLELGDSALYLCATSLFVWGKANEKLFFGSGTQLSVL.

This clone was seen a single time. This sequence joins TRBV15 and TRBJ1-5, with D uncertain. Germline CDR1 and CDR2: LNHNV and YYDKDF (reference sequence). Trimming shortened V by 2 bases and J by 4 bases, and 21 bases separated the two germline ends. The CDR3 length is 18 residues. CDR3 nucleotides: TGTGCCACCAGCAGATCCTACGCGAACACCCTAAAAAATCAGCCCCAGCATTTT. This sequence encodes CATSRSYANTLKNQPQHF.

V usage is TRBV5-4 and J usage is TRBJ2-3, with 8 bases identical to TRBD2. Germline V gene lookup returns CDR1 SGHNT and CDR2 YYREEE (reference sequence). V lost 1 base and J lost 4; bases outside the gene matches: 11. CDR3 size: 17 residues. CDR3 protein: CASSLLGLRGAADTQYF. The CDR3 DNA follows: TGTGCCAGCAGCTTGCTGGGCTTGCGGGGGGCCGCAGATACGCAGTATTTT.

This chain connects TRBV5-1 to TRBJ1-1; 8 bases match TRBD1. The CDR3 extends over 14 amino acids. Looked up from germline, CDR1 is SGHRS and CDR2 is YFSETQ. V was clipped by 3 bases and J by 5 bases; unmatched bases: 6. The CDR3 reads CASSSQGERTEAFF. The CDR3 DNA reads as TGCGCCAGCAGCTCACAGGGGGAAAGGACTGAAGCTTTCTTT.

The CDR3 DNA sequence: TGCGCCAGCAGCTCGGGGACTAGCGGGGCACAAGAGACCCAGTACTTC. Translated: CASSSGTSGAQETQYF. V gene TRBV5-1 combines with J gene TRBJ2-5; the match to TRBD2 covers 13 bases. The V and J ends lost 3 bases and 2 bases, in that order; junction bases with no gene match: 4. From germline, CDR1 is SGHRS and CDR2 YFSETQ. The CDR3 length is 16 residues. The full variable domain, in which reference TRBV5-1 and TRBJ2-5 provide the parts outside the CDR3, is KAGVTQTPRYLIKTRGQQVTLSCSPISGHRSVSWYQQTPGQGLQFLFEYFSETQRNKGNFPGRFSGRQFSNSRSEMNVSTLELGDSALYLCASSSGTSGAQETQYFGPGTRLLVL.

This clone has more than one count but fewer than ten. The rearrangement uses TRBV30 and TRBJ1-1, with D hard to call. The CDR3 totals 14 residues. V dropped 2 bases and J dropped 5 bases, with 15 bases sitting between them. From germline, CDR1 is GTSNPN and CDR2 SVGIG (reference sequence). The CDR3 DNA reads as TGTGCCTGGAGTTTAGGGCTCCTAAGGACTGAAGCTTTCTTT. It specifies CAWSLGLLRTEAFF. The entire variable domain, with the rest obtained from reference TRBV30 and TRBJ1-1, is as follows: SQTIHQWPATLVQPVGSPLSLECTVEGTSNPNLYWYRQAAGRGLQLLFYSVGIGQISSEVPQNLSASRPQDRQFILSSKKLLLSDSGFYLCAWSLGLLRTEAFFGQGTRLTVV.

The V gene is TRBV5-4, the J gene TRBJ1-2, with 7 positions matching TRBD1. CDR3 length: 14 amino acids. CDR1 and CDR2 (germline): SGHNT, YYREEE (reference sequence). J gave up 2 bases and V 4 bases, and 5 bases lay outside the gene matches. The CDR3 loop is CASSEGQTNYGYTF. DNA of the CDR3: TGTGCCAGCAGCGAGGGACAGACAAACTATGGCTACACCTTC.

This chain connects TRBV25-1 to TRBJ1-5; TRBD1 is a possible D gene (5 bases). This CDR3 is 15 amino acids long. From germline, CDR1 is MGHDK and CDR2 SYGVNS. The V gene lost 6 bases and the J gene lost 5 bases, with 17 bases spanning the gap. The CDR3 DNA reads as TGTGCCAGCAGCCCAATAGGGGCAGGAGATCAGCCCCAGCATTTT. Its translation: CASSPIGAGDQPQHF.

This clone was observed once. The V call is TRBV20-1, the J call TRBJ2-1; no clear D gene. Germline V gene sequence: CDR1 DFQATT, CDR2 SNEGSKA (reference sequence). V was shortened by 3 bases and J by 9 bases, with 15 bases between the two germline ends. CDR3 size: 13 residues. The CDR3 here is CSASSMAHSEQFF. The CDR3 coding sequence is TGCAGTGCTAGTAGTATGGCCCACAGTGAGCAGTTCTTC.

DNA for the CDR3: TGTGCCAGCAGCCAAGCTAGAATTGGCCGGTACTTC. It encodes CASSQARIGRYF. V is TRBV7-8 and J is TRBJ2-5; the D is unclear. Trimming cost V 5 bases and J 13 bases, with 17 bases left between them. The CDR3 consists of 12 residues. The germline V gene encodes CDR1 SGHVS and CDR2 FQNEAQ.

The chain combines TRBV14 with TRBJ1-1; the match to TRBD1 covers 10 bases. The V and J ends lost 1 base and 0 bases, in that order; junction bases with no gene match: 8. Looked up from germline, CDR1 is SGHDN and CDR2 is FVKESK. The CDR3 length is 18 residues. CDR3 residues: CASSQGWTGGVMNTEAFF. The DNA of the CDR3 is TGTGCCAGCAGCCAAGGATGGACAGGGGGGGTGATGAACACTGAAGCTTTCTTT.

This clone was seen only once. The chain employs TRBV7-2 and TRBJ1-1; possibly TRBD1 for D (5 bases). From germline, CDR1 is SGHTA and CDR2 FQGNSA. The germline V and J ends were trimmed by 7 bases and 4 bases, with 19 bases remaining between them. The CDR3 covers 15 residues. The CDR3 loop is CASTSTPGALTEAFF. CDR3 bases: TGTGCCAGCACCTCGACCCCTGGGGCCCTCACTGAAGCTTTCTTT.

The rearrangement uses TRBV5-1 and TRBJ1-2, with D hard to call. The CDR3 runs to 16 residues. Germline CDR1 and CDR2: SGHRS and YFSETQ. V was clipped by 0 bases and J by 4 bases, with 16 bases between them. The CDR3 DNA is TGCGCCAGCAGCTTGGTGGTTTCGGCGGGTTTCTATGGCTACACCTTC. Translating it yields CASSLVVSAGFYGYTF. The full variable domain, with the rest looked up from reference TRBV5-1 and TRBJ1-2, is KAGVTQTPRYLIKTRGQQVTLSCSPISGHRSVSWYQQTPGQGLQFLFEYFSETQRNKGNFPGRFSGRQFSNSRSEMNVSTLELGDSALYLCASSLVVSAGFYGYTFGSGTRLTVV.